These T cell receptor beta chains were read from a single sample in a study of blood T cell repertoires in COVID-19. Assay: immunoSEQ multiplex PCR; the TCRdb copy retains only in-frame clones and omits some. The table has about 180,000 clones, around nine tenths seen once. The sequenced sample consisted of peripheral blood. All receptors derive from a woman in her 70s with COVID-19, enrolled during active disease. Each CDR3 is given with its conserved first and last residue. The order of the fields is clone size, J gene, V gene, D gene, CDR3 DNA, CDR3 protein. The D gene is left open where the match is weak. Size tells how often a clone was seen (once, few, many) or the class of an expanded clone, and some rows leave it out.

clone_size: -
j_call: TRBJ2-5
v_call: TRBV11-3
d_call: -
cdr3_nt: TGTGCCAGCAGCGCGGGACGGAAACTCCAAGAGACCCAGTACTTC
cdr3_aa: CASSAGRKLQETQYF

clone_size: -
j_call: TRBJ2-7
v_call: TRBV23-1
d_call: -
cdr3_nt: TGCGCCAGCAGTCAATTACAGGCCGAGACAGCCTACGAGCAGTACTTC
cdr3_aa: CASSQLQAETAYEQYF

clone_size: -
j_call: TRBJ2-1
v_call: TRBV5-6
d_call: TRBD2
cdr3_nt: TGTGCCAGCAGCTTGGACCAGCGGGGTTACAATGAGCAGTTCTTC
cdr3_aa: CASSLDQRGYNEQFF

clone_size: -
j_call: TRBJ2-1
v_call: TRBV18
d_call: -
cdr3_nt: TGTGCCAGCTCACCTGGGAGGAATGAGCAGTTCTTC
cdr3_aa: CASSPGRNEQFF

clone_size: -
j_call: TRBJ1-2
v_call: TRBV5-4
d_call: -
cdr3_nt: TGTGCCAGCAGCTCCACCAATGTTGGGGCGGAGGGCTACACCTTC
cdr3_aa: CASSSTNVGAEGYTF

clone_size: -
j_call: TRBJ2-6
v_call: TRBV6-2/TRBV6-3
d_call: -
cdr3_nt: TGTGCCAGCAGTGTACATTCCGGGGCCAACGTCCTGACTTTC
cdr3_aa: CASSVHSGANVLTF

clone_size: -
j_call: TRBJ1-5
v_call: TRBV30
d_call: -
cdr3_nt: TGTGCCTGGAGCCTAGAATGGGATCAGCCCCAGCATTTT
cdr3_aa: CAWSLEWDQPQHF

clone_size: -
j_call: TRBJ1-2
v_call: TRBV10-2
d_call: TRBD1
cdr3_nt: TGCGCCAGCAGCGGGACAGGGGTCGACTATGGCTACACCTTC
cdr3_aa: CASSGTGVDYGYTF

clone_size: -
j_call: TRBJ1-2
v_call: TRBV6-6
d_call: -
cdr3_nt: TGTGCCAGCATCTCCTCCGGGACAATTTTTCGCTACACCTTC
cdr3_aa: CASISSGTIFRYTF

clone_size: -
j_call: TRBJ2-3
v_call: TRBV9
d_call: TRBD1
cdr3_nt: TGTGCCAGCAGCGTAGAAGGGGGCGGAGCGGCAGATACGCAGTATTTT
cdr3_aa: CASSVEGGGAADTQYF

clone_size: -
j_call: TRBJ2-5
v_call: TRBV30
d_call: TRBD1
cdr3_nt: TGTGCCTGGAGTGTCGAAACCCCGGACAGGGGGCGGGAGACCCAGTACTTC
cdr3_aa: CAWSVETPDRGRETQYF

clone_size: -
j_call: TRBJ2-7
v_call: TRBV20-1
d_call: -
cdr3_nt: TGCAGTGCCGTAGCAGGGGCCGAGCAGTACTTC
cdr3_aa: CSAVAGAEQYF

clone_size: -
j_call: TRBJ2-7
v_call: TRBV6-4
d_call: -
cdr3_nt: TGTGCCAGACCAACCCGACAGGGAGGCTTCTACGAGCAGTACTTC
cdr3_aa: CARPTRQGGFYEQYF

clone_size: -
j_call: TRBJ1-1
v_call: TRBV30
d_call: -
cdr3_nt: TGTGCCTGGAGTACTACAAGCCCCGAAGCTTTCTTT
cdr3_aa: CAWSTTSPEAFF

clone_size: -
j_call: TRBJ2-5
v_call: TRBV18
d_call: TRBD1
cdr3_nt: TGTGCCAGCTCACCGGCAGGGGGATTACCCCAAGAGACCCAGTACTTC
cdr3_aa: CASSPAGGLPQETQYF

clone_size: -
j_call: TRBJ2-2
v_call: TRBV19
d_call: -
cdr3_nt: TGTGCCAGTAGTAAAGGGAGCGCGAACACCGGGGAGCTGTTTTTT
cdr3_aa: CASSKGSANTGELFF

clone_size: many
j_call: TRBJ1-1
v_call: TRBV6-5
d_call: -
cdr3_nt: TGTGCCAGCAGTTACACCTTCAGGGGCGGGACTGAAGCTTTCTTT
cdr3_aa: CASSYTFRGGTEAFF

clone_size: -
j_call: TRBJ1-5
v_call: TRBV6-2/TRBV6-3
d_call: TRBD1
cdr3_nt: TGTGCCAGCAGTACCGGGACAGGGGTCCAGCCCCAGCATTTT
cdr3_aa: CASSTGTGVQPQHF

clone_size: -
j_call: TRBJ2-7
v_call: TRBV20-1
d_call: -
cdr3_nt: TGCAGTGCTAGTTTACTAGCTGCCGTCTACGAGCAGTACTTC
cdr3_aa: CSASLLAAVYEQYF

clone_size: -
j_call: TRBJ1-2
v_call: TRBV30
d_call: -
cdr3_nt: TGTGCCTCCCAGGGCGGGGGAAATGGCTACACCTTC
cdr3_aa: CASQGGGNGYTF

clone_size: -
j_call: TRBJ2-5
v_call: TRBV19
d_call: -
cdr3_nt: TGTGCCAGTAGCGGAGTACAGGGAGCGGAGACCCAGTACTTC
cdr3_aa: CASSGVQGAETQYF

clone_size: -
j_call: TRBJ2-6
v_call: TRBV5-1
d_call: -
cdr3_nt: TGCGCCAGCAGCCCTAACCTACAGAGTATTAGCTCTGGGGCCAACGTCCTGACTTTC
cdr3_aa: CASSPNLQSISSGANVLTF

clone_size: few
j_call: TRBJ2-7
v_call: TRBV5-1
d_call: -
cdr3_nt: TGCGCCAGCAGCTTGGGGAGTTTGTACGAGCAGTACTTC
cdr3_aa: CASSLGSLYEQYF

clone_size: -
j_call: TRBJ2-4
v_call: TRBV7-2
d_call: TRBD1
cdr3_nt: TGTGCCAGCAGCCAGACAGGGGGCTTATCCAAAAACATTCAGTACTTC
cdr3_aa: CASSQTGGLSKNIQYF